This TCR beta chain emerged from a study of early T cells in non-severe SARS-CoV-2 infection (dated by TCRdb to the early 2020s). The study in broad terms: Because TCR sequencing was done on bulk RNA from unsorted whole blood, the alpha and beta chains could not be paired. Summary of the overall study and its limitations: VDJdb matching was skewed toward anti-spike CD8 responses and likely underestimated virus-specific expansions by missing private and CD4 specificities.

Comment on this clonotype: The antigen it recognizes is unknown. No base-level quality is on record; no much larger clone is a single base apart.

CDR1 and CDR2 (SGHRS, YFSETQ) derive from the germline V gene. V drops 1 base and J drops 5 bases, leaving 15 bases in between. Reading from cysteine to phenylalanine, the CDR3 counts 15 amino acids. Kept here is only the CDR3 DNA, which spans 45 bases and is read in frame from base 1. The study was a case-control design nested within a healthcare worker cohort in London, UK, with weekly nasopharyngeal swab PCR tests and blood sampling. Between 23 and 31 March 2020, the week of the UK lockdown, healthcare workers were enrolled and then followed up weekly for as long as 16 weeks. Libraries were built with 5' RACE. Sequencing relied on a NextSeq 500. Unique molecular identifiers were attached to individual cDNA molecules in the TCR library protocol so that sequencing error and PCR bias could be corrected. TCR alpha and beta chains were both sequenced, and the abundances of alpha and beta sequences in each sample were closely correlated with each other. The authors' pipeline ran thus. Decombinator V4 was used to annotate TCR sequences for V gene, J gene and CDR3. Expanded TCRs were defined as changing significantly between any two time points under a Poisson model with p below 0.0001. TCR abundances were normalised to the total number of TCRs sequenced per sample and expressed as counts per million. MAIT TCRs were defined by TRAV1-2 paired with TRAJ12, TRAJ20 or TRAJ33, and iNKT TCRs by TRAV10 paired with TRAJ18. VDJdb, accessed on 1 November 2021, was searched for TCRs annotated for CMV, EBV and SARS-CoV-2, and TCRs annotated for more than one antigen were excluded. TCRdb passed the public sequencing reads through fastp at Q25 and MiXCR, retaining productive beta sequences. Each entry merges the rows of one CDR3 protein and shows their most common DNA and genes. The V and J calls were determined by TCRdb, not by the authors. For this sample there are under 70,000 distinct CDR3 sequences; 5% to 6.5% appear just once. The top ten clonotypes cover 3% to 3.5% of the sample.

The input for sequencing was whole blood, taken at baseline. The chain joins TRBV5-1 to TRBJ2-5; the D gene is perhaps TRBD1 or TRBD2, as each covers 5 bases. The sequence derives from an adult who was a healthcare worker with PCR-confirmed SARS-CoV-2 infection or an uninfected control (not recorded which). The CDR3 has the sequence CASSLSTSRGETQYF. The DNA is TGCGCCAGCAGCTTGAGTACATCCCGGGGCGAGACCCAGTACTTC.